This T cell receptor beta chain was sequenced during a study of shared clonotypes between healthy human individuals. V was trimmed by 1 base and J by 5 bases, leaving 12 bases between them. The CDR3 has 14 amino acids. Per the germline V gene, CDR1 is MGHRA and CDR2 is YSYEKL. A word on this clone: Antigen specificity is unknown.

Naive-designated CD8 cells lacked CD45RO, were positively enriched for CCR7, and omitted terminally differentiated effector memory CD45RA+ cells. The study, taken as a whole, reports: The study generally estimated greater richness for naive than memory subsets. Sampling used blood alone; tissue repertoires probably differ. Non-shared clonotypes showed lower generation probabilities than clonotypes common to all four donors.

Clones were read by immunoSEQ multiplex PCR, and TCRdb kept only the in-frame ones, dropping some. Seen here are about 820,000 clones, 80% to 95% observed once, and the top ten hold about 25%. Sequenced input: naive CD8+ T cells sorted from blood. The TCR originated in a man aged 25-45 years in good health. The rearrangement links TRBV4-1 to TRBJ2-7; D possibly matches TRBD1 or TRBD2 (6 bases each). CDR3 bases: TGCGCCAGCAGCCAAGCACGGGGGCTCGACGAGCAGTACTTC. The encoded protein is CASSQARGLDEQYF.